This passage covers 23 T cell receptor beta chains from one sample sequenced in a study of T cells in Graves' hyperthyroidism and ophthalmopathy. Amplified regions were TCR beta CDR3 sequences from RNA transcripts. The TCR CDR3 first-round RT-PCR relied on the HTBI primer set. TCRdb used MiXCR to reprocess the multiplex PCR reads, holding one entry per CDR3 protein. Among about 100,000 distinct CDR3 sequences listed, roughly 15% were seen once. The sample was blood. The origin of the receptors is a woman between 50 and 59 years old with Graves' hyperthyroidism.

The table lists this clonotype with many counts. The chain employs TRBV12-3 or TRBV12-4 and TRBJ2-7; D gene unclear. The CDR3 consists of 13 residues. With 4 bases removed from V and 6 bases from J, the gap between germline ends came to 13 bases. Written as DNA, the CDR3 is TGTGCCAGCAGTTCCTCTCACCGATCCGAGCAGTACTTC. Its protein product is CASSSSHRSEQYF.

This clonotype was found a few times. Lacking the conserved final phenylalanine or tryptophan, this CDR3 likely reflects a read error. This rearrangement joins TRBV7-8 to TRBJ1-5; 8 nucleotides align to TRBD1. The germline CDR1 and CDR2 sequences are SGHVS and FQNEAQ. V shed 1 base and J 5 bases; nucleotides not matched to a gene: 7. The CDR3 runs to 16 residues. CDR3 protein: CASSLGGDRRYQPQHL. The CDR3 DNA reads TGTGCCAGCAGCTTAGGCGGGGACAGGAGATATCAGCCCCAGCATCTT.

In its sample, this clonotype was seen many times. A much larger clone differs from this one at a single base, so this may be a read error. This chain uses TRBV12-3 or TRBV12-4 with TRBJ1-1, with D possibly TRBD1 on 5 matching bases. This CDR3 comprises 13 residues. V was shortened by 1 base and J by 11 bases, with 14 bases between the two germline ends. CDR3 region: CASSLELGGKAFF. For the CDR3, the DNA is TGTGCCAGCAGTTTAGAACTTGGGGGGAAGGCTTTCTTT.

J is TRBJ2-5 and V is TRBV4-1; D may match TRBD1 or TRBD2 (5 bases each). V lost 4 bases and J lost 4, with 16 bases in between. Germline V gives CDR1 MGHRA, CDR2 YSYEKL. The CDR3 extends over 15 amino acids. The CDR3 DNA sequence: TGCGCCAGCAGCCCACGAGGGGCCAACGGAGAGACCCAGTACTTC. This sequence encodes CASSPRGANGETQYF.

This clonotype was seen repeatedly, ten times or more. The chain is built from TRBV20-1 and TRBJ1-6, with D hard to call. V lost 6 bases, J lost 4 bases, and 10 bases lay in between. The CDR3 covers 13 residues. Looked up from germline, CDR1 is DFQATT and CDR2 is SNEGSKA (reference sequence). The CDR3 DNA follows: TGCAGTGCCCTCAAAGGTTATAATTCACCCCTCCACTTT. Its translation is CSALKGYNSPLHF.

This clonotype was found many times. This chain joins TRBV10-3 and TRBJ2-3; D unclear. Germline V gene data show CDR1 as ENHRY and CDR2 as SYGVKD. The CDR3 sequence is 14 residues long. Trimming removed 2 bases from V and 1 base from J, with 7 bases in between. CDR3 residues: CAISERLGTDTQYF. Here the CDR3 DNA reads TGTGCCATCAGTGAGAGGTTGGGCACAGATACGCAGTATTTT.

V gene TRBV28 combines with J gene TRBJ2-7; 10 bases map to TRBD2. CDR1 is MDHEN and CDR2 is SYDVKM in the germline V gene. V gave up 4 bases and J gave up 3 bases; unmatched junction bases: 3. The CDR3 runs 14 residues. DNA for the CDR3: TGTGCCAGCAGTTCTCCTAGCGGGAGCTACGAGCAGTACTTC. Protein product: CASSSPSGSYEQYF.

This clonotype was seen many times. The V and J genes are TRBV6-2 or TRBV6-3 and TRBJ2-5, with D perhaps matching TRBD1 or TRBD2 (5 bases each). Germline V gives CDR1 MNHEY, CDR2 SVGEGT. This CDR3 is built from 16 residues. V was clipped by 4 bases and J by 4 bases, with 19 bases between them. Here the CDR3 reads CASSSKGPRGIETQYF. CDR3 coding DNA: TGTGCCAGCAGTTCCAAGGGACCCCGCGGAATAGAGACCCAGTACTTC.

This clonotype was recorded at least ten times. V gene TRBV6-1 combines with J gene TRBJ1-4; D not resolved. The length of the CDR3 is 12 residues. V dropped 4 bases and J dropped 8 bases, with 8 bases sitting between them. CDR1 MNHNS and CDR2 SASEGT come from the germline V gene. The CDR3 nucleotides read TGTGCCAGCAGTGGGAGACCCGAAAAACTGTTTTTT. It yields the protein CASSGRPEKLFF.

This clonotype has ten or more counts. The chain uses TRBV18 and TRBJ2-2; 9 bases line up with TRBD2. The CDR3 is made up of 15 amino acids. Trimming removed 2 bases from V and 4 bases from J; junction bases left unmatched: 2. The V gene's germline CDR1 is KGHSH and CDR2 LQKENI. CDR3 loop: CASSPTSGSTGELFF. The DNA for the CDR3 is TGTGCCAGCTCACCAACTAGCGGGTCCACCGGGGAGCTGTTTTTT.

This clonotype was detected only a few times. This chain uses TRBV18 with TRBJ2-4, with 8 bases fitting TRBD1. V was clipped by 6 bases and J by 8 bases; unmatched bases: 6. Looked up from germline, CDR1 is KGHSH and CDR2 is LQKENI. The CDR3 spans 13 residues. CDR3 sequence reads: CASSQDREDIQYF. CDR3 sequence (DNA): TGTGCCAGCTCTCAGGACAGGGAAGACATTCAGTACTTC.

This clonotype occurred many times. The CDR3 DNA is TGTGCCAGCAGTGATTCAGAGAGTTCACCCCTCCACTTT. Protein product: CASSDSESSPLHF. This chain connects TRBV2 to TRBJ1-6; D uncertain. Germline loops: CDR1 SNHLY, CDR2 FYNNEI. Trimming stripped 3 bases from V and 9 bases from J, with 9 bases between. This CDR3 contains 13 residues.

This clonotype occurred many times. The chain uses TRBV3-1 and TRBJ2-1; D unresolved. This CDR3 is 12 amino acids long. V lost 4 bases and J 10 bases, leaving 11 bases between the germline ends. CDR1 is LGHDT, CDR2 YNNKEL, per germline (reference sequence). As DNA, the CDR3 is TGTGCCAGCAGCCTCGGTCCGTTGGAGCAGTTCTTC. Translated, it gives CASSLGPLEQFF.

This clonotype has ten or more counts. The V gene is TRBV5-5, the J gene TRBJ2-7; 7 bases line up with TRBD2. V shed 1 base, J shed 9 bases, and the junction held 13 bases outside the gene matches. The CDR3 sequence is 15 residues long. From germline, CDR1 is SGHKS and CDR2 YYEKEE (reference sequence). CDR3 protein: CASSLYIQDPGGQYV. The CDR3 nucleotides are TGTGCCAGCAGCTTGTATATCCAGGACCCGGGAGGGCAGTACGTC.

This clonotype was seen many times. The chain links TRBV20-1 to TRBJ1-1; the D is unclear. This CDR3 comprises 15 residues. V dropped 3 bases and J dropped 7 bases, with 21 bases sitting between them. Germline CDR1 and CDR2: DFQATT and SNEGSKA (reference sequence). CDR3 bases: TGCAGTGCTAGGGACCTCCGGGCCCTCGACGTTGAAGCTTTCTTT. It is translated as CSARDLRALDVEAFF.

A word on this clonotype: A much larger clone differs from this one at a single base, so this may be a read error. CDR3 nucleotides: TGTACTAGGAGACAGTTGTCTGGAAACACCATATATTTT. It is translated as CTRRQLSGNTIYF. The rearrangement joins TRBV12-5 to TRBJ1-3; tentatively, D is TRBD1 (5 bases). The CDR3 runs 13 residues. Germline V gene sequence: CDR1 LGHNT, CDR2 FRNRAP.

This clonotype has ten or more counts. The chain is built from TRBV27 and TRBJ1-1; D uncertain. From germline, CDR1 is MNHEY and CDR2 SMNVEV (reference sequence). This CDR3 contains 13 residues. The V and J ends lost 5 bases and 1 base respectively, with 8 bases between them. The CDR3 protein is CASSAGRNTEAFF. DNA for the CDR3: TGTGCCAGCAGTGCTGGCCGGAACACTGAAGCTTTCTTT.

The genes are TRBV12-3 or TRBV12-4 and TRBJ2-6; 8 positions agree with TRBD1. This CDR3 contains 17 residues. V shed 6 bases, J shed 4 bases, and the junction held 11 bases outside the gene matches. The CDR3 reads CASSYRGSGTGANVLTF. The CDR3, as DNA: TGTGCCAGCAGCTACAGGGGGTCGGGCACCGGGGCCAACGTCCTGACTTTC.

This clonotype was observed at least ten times. J is TRBJ1-5 and V is TRBV2; D is unclear. This CDR3 has 17 residues. Germline V CDR1 and CDR2: SNHLY, FYNNEI. The V gene lost 3 bases and the J gene lost 0 bases, with 15 bases spanning the gap. For the CDR3, the DNA is TGTGCCAGCAGTGACCCCGGGAACCTCCGTAGCAATCAGCCCCAGCATTTT. Its protein is CASSDPGNLRSNQPQHF. The full variable domain, its missing parts supplied by reference TRBV2 and TRBJ1-5, is EPEVTQTPSHQVTQMGQEVILRCVPISNHLYFYWYRQILGQKVEFLVSFYNNEISEKSEIFDDQFSVERPDGSNFTLKIRSTKLEDSAMYFCASSDPGNLRSNQPQHFGDGTRLSIL.

This clonotype occurred many times. The V call is TRBV12-3 or TRBV12-4, the J call TRBJ2-7; 11 bases fit TRBD2. The CDR3 covers 14 residues. Losses at the gene ends were 3 bases for V and 3 bases for J; bases not matched to a gene: 1. The CDR3 coding sequence is TGTGCCAGCAGTTTGGGGACTAGCGGCTACGAGCAGTACGTC. This codes for CASSLGTSGYEQYV.

This clonotype occurred many times. The chain is built from TRBV20-1 and TRBJ1-3; D is uncertain. This CDR3 spans 12 amino acids. Trimming left V 2 bases short and J 1 base short, with 3 bases between. Germline assignment: CDR1 DFQATT and CDR2 SNEGSKA (reference sequence). The CDR3 protein is CSARMSGNTIYF. In DNA, the CDR3 is TGCAGTGCTAGAATGTCTGGAAACACCATATATTTT.

Notes on this clonotype: A clone one base away is much larger, so this may be a read error. The chain recombines TRBV7-9 with TRBJ1-1; D remains unclear. Germline loops: CDR1 SEHNR, CDR2 FQNEAQ (reference sequence). V dropped 5 bases and J dropped 9 bases, with 16 bases sitting between them. This CDR3 spans 13 amino acids. The CDR3 reads CASSVPEQEKAFF. CDR3 coding DNA: TGTGCCAGCAGCGTTCCTGAGCAGGAGAAAGCTTTCTTT.

Turning to this clonotype: Germline is not matched at one junction end, which may reflect a read error. CDR3 sequence (DNA): TGTGCCAGCAGCGTAACAGGAATGGTTGGCGGGAACACTGAAGCTTTCTTT. Translated: CASSVTGMVGGNTEAFF. The J gene is TRBJ1-1, the V gene TRBV7-3; D is perhaps TRBD1 (5 bases). This CDR3 spans 17 amino acids. CDR1 is SGHTA, CDR2 FQGTGA, per germline.